The 13 T cell receptor beta chains reported below all come from one sample, sequenced in a study of blood T cell repertoires in COVID-19. Measured with immunoSEQ multiplex PCR; TCRdb has only the in-frame clones, and not every one. This table has over 85,000 clones, about 85% appearing once. The sequencing input was peripheral blood. The receptors were sampled from a woman of 80 years or more with COVID-19, enrolled during active disease.

This sequence joins TRBV6-5 and TRBJ1-2, with a possible D match to TRBD1 (5 bases). CDR3 length equals 14 residues. Trimming cost V 5 bases and J 3 bases, with 13 bases left between them. Germline lookup yields CDR1 MNHEY and CDR2 SVGAGI. CDR3 in amino acids: CASSLSGTYYGYTF. Here the CDR3 DNA reads TGTGCCAGCAGTCTCTCCGGGACTTACTATGGCTACACCTTC.

V and J are TRBV27 and TRBJ2-7; D may be TRBD1 (6 bases). The ends were cut back, 6 bases at V and 6 bases at J, with 18 bases in the middle. Germline CDR1 is MNHEY and CDR2 is SMNVEV (reference sequence). CDR3 length: 14 amino acids. In nucleotides, the CDR3 is TGTGCCAGCAGAAAGGACAGATCCGTCGGCGAGCAGTACTTC. Translating it yields CASRKDRSVGEQYF.

V and J are TRBV19 and TRBJ2-1, with D tentatively TRBD2 (6 bases). The germline V and J ends were trimmed by 3 bases and 8 bases, with 17 bases remaining between them. This CDR3 spans 15 amino acids. CDR1 is LNHDA and CDR2 is SQIVND in the germline V gene (reference sequence). The CDR3 DNA reads TGTGCCAGTAGTATTAGGGACTGGATTTTCGATGAGCAGTTCTTC. Translation gives CASSIRDWIFDEQFF.

This sequence joins TRBV2 and TRBJ1-1; D not resolved. Germline assignment: CDR1 SNHLY and CDR2 FYNNEI. V was trimmed by 7 bases and J by 3 bases, leaving 12 bases between them. The CDR3 totals 13 residues. The CDR3 DNA follows: TGTGCCAGCACCCTCAGCGGATACACTGAAGCTTTCTTT. It specifies CASTLSGYTEAFF.

V is TRBV27 and J is TRBJ2-3, with 7 bases matching TRBD2. V lost 0 bases, J lost 0 bases, and 6 bases stayed unmatched. This CDR3 spans 17 amino acids. The germline gives CDR1 MNHEY, CDR2 SMNVEV (reference sequence). This chain's CDR3 is CASSLSIREGSTDTQYF. CDR3 sequence (DNA): TGTGCCAGCAGTTTATCGATAAGGGAGGGCAGCACAGATACGCAGTATTTT.

The chain combines TRBV7-2 with TRBJ2-7, with TRBD2 identical over 8 bases. The CDR3 contains 15 residues. Looked up from germline, CDR1 is SGHTA and CDR2 is FQGNSA. Trimming cost V 4 bases and J 4 bases; bases outside gene matches: 9. The CDR3 protein is CASSSRGGRIYEQYF. The CDR3 DNA follows: TGTGCCAGCAGCTCGCGTGGCGGGAGGATTTACGAGCAGTACTTC.

The genes are TRBV6-5 and TRBJ2-5; no clear D. Trimming removed 5 bases from V and 5 bases from J, with 15 bases in between. Germline V CDR1 and CDR2: MNHEY, SVGAGI. The CDR3 is 14 amino acids. The CDR3 region is CASSPVIPGETQYF. CDR3 nucleotides: TGTGCCAGCAGTCCCGTTATACCCGGGGAGACCCAGTACTTC.

The chain is built from TRBV5-1 and TRBJ1-1; D not resolved. In germline, CDR1 is SGHRS, CDR2 YFSETQ. This CDR3 contains 15 residues. V lost 4 bases and J 0 bases, leaving 13 bases between the germline ends. The CDR3 loop reads CASSLGRVVNTEAFF. CDR3 DNA sequence: TGCGCCAGCAGCCTCGGCCGGGTCGTGAACACTGAAGCTTTCTTT.

The V and J genes are TRBV7-2 and TRBJ2-7, with 8 bases that match TRBD2. CDR1 is SGHTA, CDR2 FQGNSA, per germline. With 4 bases clipped from V and 3 bases from J, the junction kept 5 bases outside the gene matches. The length of the CDR3 is 14 residues. The CDR3: CASSSGLGYYEQYF. The CDR3 DNA sequence: TGTGCCAGCAGCTCGGGACTAGGCTACTACGAGCAGTACTTC.

This clone was observed a single time. The chain recombines TRBV5-8 with TRBJ1-1; 8 bases agree with TRBD1. Looked up from germline, CDR1 is SGHTS and CDR2 is YDEGEE. This CDR3 is built from 11 residues. The V gene end was trimmed by 3 bases and the J gene end by 10 bases; junction bases not matched to a gene: 2. The CDR3 here is CASSYDRGAFF. DNA for the CDR3: TGTGCCAGCAGCTATGACAGGGGAGCTTTCTTT.

The rearrangement links TRBV10-3 to TRBJ2-7, with D perhaps matching TRBD2 (6 bases). The ends were cut back, 10 bases at V and 2 bases at J, with 18 bases in the middle. Germline V gene sequence: CDR1 ENHRY, CDR2 SYGVKD. The length of the CDR3 is 14 residues. The CDR3 protein is CATESGDLTYEQYF. In DNA form, the CDR3 reads TGTGCCACCGAGAGTGGGGACTTAACCTACGAGCAGTACTTC.

V usage is TRBV28 and J usage is TRBJ2-3; TRBD1 matches 9 bases. The CDR3 is 17 residues long. Trimming removed 6 bases from V and 2 bases from J; junction bases left unmatched: 12. The V gene's germline CDR1 is MDHEN and CDR2 SYDVKM. This CDR3 reads CASRSRQGGSDTDTQYF. DNA of the CDR3: TGTGCCAGCAGATCCCGACAGGGGGGGAGCGACACAGATACGCAGTATTTT.

The chain uses TRBV5-5 and TRBJ2-7; 8 bases are a match to TRBD1. CDR1 and CDR2 (germline): SGHKS, YYEKEE (reference sequence). Trimming cost V 4 bases and J 3 bases; bases outside gene matches: 12. The CDR3 length is 16 residues. The CDR3 protein is CASSAGLDRGLYEQYF. In DNA, the CDR3 is TGTGCCAGCAGCGCGGGCCTTGACAGGGGTCTCTACGAGCAGTACTTC.